These 21 T cell receptor beta chains originate from one sample sequenced in a study of shared clonotypes between healthy human individuals. Assay: immunoSEQ multiplex PCR; the TCRdb copy retains only in-frame clones and omits some. The sample lists more than 850,000 clones; more than 75% were seen once. Sequencing input: memory CD4+ T cells from PBMCs. Sample subset: CD45RA-negative fraction. The receptors stem from a man aged 18 to 30 in good health. Some clones in this sample may be carry-over from other donors' samples.

This chain joins TRBV4-1 and TRBJ2-4; tentatively, D is TRBD2 (6 bases). This CDR3 has 15 residues. Trimming removed 2 bases at V and 0 bases at J, with 8 bases between. The V gene's germline CDR1 is MGHRA and CDR2 YSYEKL. In nucleotides, the CDR3 is TGCGCCAGCAGCCAATTGGGACTAGCCAAAAACATTCAGTACTTC. Encoded protein: CASSQLGLAKNIQYF.

The V and J genes are TRBV19 and TRBJ2-6, with D unresolved. The germline CDR1 and CDR2 sequences are LNHDA and SQIVND (reference sequence). This CDR3 region has 13 residues. V was trimmed by 10 bases and J by 4 bases, leaving 11 bases between them. The CDR3 loop reads CATSPAGANVLTF. As DNA, the CDR3 is TGTGCCACCTCCCCGGCGGGGGCCAACGTCCTGACTTTC.

This clone was observed many times. The V call is TRBV7-2, the J call TRBJ1-2; D is uncertain. Germline loops: CDR1 SGHTA, CDR2 FQGNSA. The CDR3 is 12 amino acids. Trimming cost V 6 bases and J 2 bases, with 7 bases left between them. The CDR3 DNA reads TGTGCCAGCAGTGGGCAGAACTATGGCTACACCTTC. As protein: CASSGQNYGYTF.

The rearrangement uses TRBV5-1 and TRBJ2-7, with unresolved D. CDR3 length equals 15 residues. Trimming cost V 0 bases and J 0 bases, with 10 bases left between them. The germline V gene encodes CDR1 SGHRS and CDR2 YFSETQ. The CDR3: CASSLADPSSYEQYF. CDR3 nucleotides: TGCGCCAGCAGCTTGGCCGACCCCAGCTCCTACGAGCAGTACTTC.

The V call is TRBV2, the J call TRBJ2-3; TRBD2 aligns across 11 bases. The CDR3 has 12 residues. V was pared by 8 bases and J by 11 bases, with 6 bases of the junction left unmatched. Per the germline V gene, CDR1 is SNHLY and CDR2 is FYNNEI. For the CDR3, the DNA is TGTGCCAGCCAGACTAGCGGGGAGTGGCAGTATTTT. It codes for CASQTSGEWQYF.

The chain is built from TRBV29-1 and TRBJ2-3; 7 nucleotides agree with TRBD2. Per germline, CDR1 SQVTM and CDR2 ANQGSEA. Trimming removed 4 bases from V and 5 bases from J; junction bases left unmatched: 6. The CDR3 runs 13 residues. In nucleotides, the CDR3 is TGCAGCGTTGTAGGGTTAGCGGGAGATACGCAGTATTTT. This gives the protein CSVVGLAGDTQYF.

This chain joins TRBV6-5 and TRBJ2-7; TRBD1 is a possible D gene (6 bases). The V gene's germline CDR1 is MNHEY and CDR2 SVGAGI. This CDR3 spans 14 amino acids. V gave up 1 base and J gave up 4 bases, with 11 bases separating them. CDR3 nucleotides: TGTGCCAGCAGTTACTGGGGCAGGGGTTACGAGCAGTACTTC. Amino acids: CASSYWGRGYEQYF.

The chain is built from TRBV15 and TRBJ1-2, with 9 nucleotides matching TRBD1. CDR3 length: 15 residues. Germline trimming cut 3 bases from V and 5 bases from J; bases unmatched to any gene: 7. The germline gives CDR1 LNHNV, CDR2 YYDKDF (reference sequence). This CDR3 reads CATSSPGTGRYGYTF. The DNA for the CDR3 is TGTGCCACCAGCAGTCCCGGGACAGGGCGTTATGGCTACACCTTC.

The chain carries TRBV15 and TRBJ1-2, with D perhaps matching TRBD1 (6 bases). CDR3 length: 13 residues. The V end was cut by 8 bases, the J end by 1 base, with 11 bases between. From germline, CDR1 is LNHNV and CDR2 YYDKDF (reference sequence). Written as DNA, the CDR3 is TGTGCCACCGCAAAGGGGGTTAACTATGGCTACACCTTC. Protein sequence: CATAKGVNYGYTF.

V usage is TRBV2 and J usage is TRBJ1-5; possible D gene TRBD1, 5 bases. Deletions cut 10 bases from V and 3 bases from J, with 13 bases between. This CDR3 spans 13 amino acids. CDR1 and CDR2 from the germline V gene are SNHLY and FYNNEI. In DNA form, the CDR3 reads TGTGCCATCTCTCGGGGGAACAATCAGCCCCAGCATTTT. Protein: CAISRGNNQPQHF.

This clone was found once. This chain links TRBV5-1 with TRBJ1-5; D may be TRBD1 (5 bases). Germline V gene lookup returns CDR1 SGHRS and CDR2 YFSETQ. V was shortened by 0 bases and J by 2 bases, with 9 bases between the two germline ends. The CDR3 consists of 15 residues. The CDR3 loop reads CASSLGLTGNQPQHF. DNA for the CDR3: TGCGCCAGCAGCTTGGGGTTGACAGGCAATCAGCCCCAGCATTTT.

The chain is built from TRBV2 and TRBJ2-2; 9 nucleotides align to TRBD1. There are 15 residues in the CDR3. Germline CDR1 reads SNHLY; CDR2 reads FYNNEI. Germline trimming cut 6 bases from V and 4 bases from J; bases unmatched to any gene: 6. CDR3 coding DNA: TGTGCCAGCAGGGGACAGGGTCGGGCCACCGGGGAGCTGTTTTTT. It is translated as CASRGQGRATGELFF.

Concerning this clone: In the same sample, other DNA sequences code for this CDR3. The chain has TRBV5-1 and TRBJ1-3; tentative D call: TRBD1 (5 bases). Germline CDR1 SGHRS, CDR2 YFSETQ. This CDR3 spans 15 amino acids. V lost 0 bases and J lost 4, with 11 bases in between. CDR3 residues: CASSLGAGSGNTIYF. The CDR3 region has the DNA TGCGCCAGCAGCTTGGGCGCAGGGTCGGGAAACACCATATATTTT.

This clone was detected only once. This rearrangement joins TRBV5-4 to TRBJ1-4, with TRBD1 matching 9 bases. With V trimmed by 3 bases and J by 5 bases, 5 bases remained unmatched. Germline lookup yields CDR1 SGHNT and CDR2 YYREEE (reference sequence). The CDR3 is 15 residues long. The CDR3 sequence is CASSSTGGENEKLFF. The CDR3 nucleotides read TGTGCCAGCAGCTCGACAGGGGGGGAAAATGAAAAACTGTTTTTT.

The rearrangement uses TRBV28 and TRBJ1-5; the D is unclear. Per the germline V gene, CDR1 is MDHEN and CDR2 is SYDVKM. The CDR3 sequence is 16 residues long. V lost 7 bases and J lost 4, with 20 bases in between. CDR3 nucleotide sequence: TGTGCCAGCATTAACCGGGAAGCTCGATGGAATCAGCCCCAGCATTTT. It encodes CASINREARWNQPQHF.

This clone was observed once. The chain is built from TRBV14 and TRBJ1-4; TRBD1 agrees at 7 bases. The ends lost 9 bases at V and 4 bases at J; junction bases unmatched: 5. Germline lookup yields CDR1 SGHDN and CDR2 FVKESK. There are 13 residues in the CDR3. The CDR3 is CASQRDSNEKLFF. The CDR3 nucleotides are TGTGCCAGTCAACGGGACAGTAATGAAAAACTGTTTTTT.

This clone occurred once. CDR3 nucleotides: TGTGCCAGCAATGGCGCATCCTTGCTACAGGGGCTCGAGCAGTACTTC. Protein sequence: CASNGASLLQGLEQYF. The genes are TRBV28 and TRBJ2-7; 7 bases align to TRBD1. The CDR3 spans 16 residues. In germline, CDR1 is MDHEN, CDR2 SYDVKM. The junction had 18 bases not matched to a gene; V was cut back by 7 bases and J by 6 bases.

The genes are TRBV6-1 and TRBJ1-1, with 7 nucleotides matching TRBD1. The trim removed 8 bases at V and 1 base at J, leaving 1 base unmatched. The CDR3 covers 12 residues. CDR1 is MNHNS, CDR2 SASEGT, per germline. As DNA, the CDR3 is TGTGCCAGCGGGACAGCGAACACTGAAGCTTTCTTT. Its translation: CASGTANTEAFF.

The chain employs TRBV5-1 and TRBJ1-1; 9 bases agree with TRBD1. This CDR3 has 17 residues. Trimming took 4 bases from V and 0 from J; bases not matched to a gene: 10. Germline CDR1 SGHRS, CDR2 YFSETQ. The CDR3 loop reads CASSTGPGTGLNTEAFF. CDR3 bases: TGCGCCAGCAGCACAGGGCCCGGGACAGGGCTGAACACTGAAGCTTTCTTT.

This CDR3 is CASSLLGTGGNTIYF. The CDR3 region has the DNA TGTGCCAGCAGTTTATTAGGGACAGGTGGAAACACCATATATTTT. This chain connects TRBV28 to TRBJ1-3; 8 nucleotides line up with TRBD1. This CDR3 has 15 amino acids. The germline CDR1 and CDR2 sequences are MDHEN and SYDVKM. J was trimmed by 3 bases and V by 1 base; bases with no gene match: 2.

V gene TRBV2 combines with J gene TRBJ1-3, with 7 bases matching TRBD1. J was trimmed by 4 bases and V by 6 bases; bases with no gene match: 3. The CDR3 has 13 amino acids. The germline CDR1 and CDR2 sequences are SNHLY and FYNNEI. CDR3 amino acids: CASRRGPGNTIYF. CDR3 nucleotides: TGTGCCAGCAGGAGGGGGCCCGGAAACACCATATATTTT.